The clone carrying this T cell receptor beta chain was counted many times. The template was RNA from unsorted bulk tissue. Distant lung tissue was collected more than 3 cm away from the tumor edge. J was trimmed by 5 bases and V by 8 bases; bases with no gene match: 9. This CDR3 region has 14 residues. Germline loops: CDR1 MDHEN, CDR2 SYDVKM. This sample is part of a study of tumor and adjacent non-tumor tissue in lung cancer. Study-wide background: Histology: about a dozen adenocarcinoma, a couple of squamous cell carcinoma, 1 small cell lung cancer.

Three rounds of nested PCR, following a modified ARM-PCR protocol, produced the TCRbeta library. TCRdb independently ran MiXCR on the multiplex PCR reads; one entry per CDR3 protein. The profile covers almost 75,000 distinct CDR3 sequences, with roughly 70% appearing a single time and 25% to 35% taken by the ten largest. Material: distant non-tumor lung tissue. The clonotype comes from a woman in her forties or fifties with non-small cell lung cancer. V and J are TRBV28 and TRBJ1-2, with TRBD1 matching over 9 bases. The CDR3 spells CASREDRGTYGYTF. The CDR3 DNA follows: TGTGCCAGCCGAGAAGACAGGGGGACTTATGGCTACACCTTC.